Listed here is a single T cell receptor gamma chain. In its sample, this clone was seen a few times. The specificity of this receptor is unknown. Base qualities are not at hand, and no much larger clone is one base apart. This record comes from a study of human gamma delta and Vdelta1 T cells (dated by TCRdb to 2017 to 2018). For the study in its entirety: The study investigated Delta One T cells, Vd1+ gamma-delta T cells, as cytotoxic effectors against acute myeloid leukemia.

Looking up the germline V gene (reference sequence) yields CDR1 VTNTFY and CDR2 YDVSTARD. The CDR3 spans 10 residues, from the cysteine through the phenylalanine. The CDR3 DNA has 30 bases and is translated from base 1. V is cut back by 3 bases and J by 12 bases, with 5 bases in the junction unmatched. Library creation used PCR. Sequencing used an Illumina MiSeq. Public reads were reanalyzed in TCRdb with CATT, and rows carrying the same DNA were merged afterwards. For this sample there are about 3,900 gamma-chain clones; over 15% appear just once. Roughly 7.1% of the sample comes from the top ten. Paper-wide results and their limitations: According to the report, Delta One T cells were polyclonal and showed broad cytotoxic targeting of acute myeloid leukemia.

The chain is made from TRGV3 and TRGJ1 or TRGJ2. This TCR was recovered from a human donor in good health. The specimen sequenced was Vdelta1 gamma-delta T cells from blood grown in culture (DOT cells). Taken with the paper, the label for cell subset or site translates to: Delta One T cells, in vitro expanded/differentiated Vd1+ gamma-delta T cells. The sequenced DNA is TGTGCCACCTGGGACGTTGGGAAACTCTTT. Its translation is CATWDVGKLF.